The 18 T cell receptor beta chains reported below all come from one sample, sequenced in a study of blood T cell repertoires in COVID-19 (dated by TCRdb to the early 2020s). Libraries came from the immunoSEQ multiplex PCR assay. Sourced from immuneACCESS, this table was stored by TCRdb with only in-frame sequences that have V and J called. A share of the clones is absent; for the studies checked, an unresolved V gene accounts for under half, and the remainder has no known explanation. This sample has about 170,000 clones in its table, and less than 80% of those were observed once. Jointly, the top ten make up under 20% of the sample. Material for sequencing was PBMCs or T cells enriched from blood (not recorded which). The receptors here all came from a woman aged 70-85 years in a cohort exposed to, infected with or recovered from COVID-19 (not recorded which).

This clone is a singleton in its sample. This rearrangement joins TRBV2 to TRBJ1-5; a weak D match, TRBD1 (5 bases). Deletions cut 6 bases from V and 1 base from J, with 7 bases between. The CDR3 contains 13 residues. In germline, CDR1 is SNHLY, CDR2 FYNNEI. The CDR3 DNA sequence: TGTGCCAGCAGCGGGGGAAGCAATCAGCCCCAGCATTTT. Amino acid sequence: CASSGGSNQPQHF.

This clone was seen only once. This sequence joins TRBV11-2 and TRBJ1-1; no firm D call. Germline CDR1 and CDR2: SGHAT and FQNNGV. The CDR3 extends over 15 amino acids. The V gene lost 0 bases and the J gene lost 1 base, with 9 bases spanning the gap. CDR3 DNA: TGTGCCAGCAGCTTAGATCAGTCAGGGAACACTGAAGCTTTCTTT. Protein: CASSLDQSGNTEAFF.

In its sample, this clone was seen once. In nucleotides, the CDR3 is TGTGCCAGCTCACCCCGACCGACTACGGAAAATGAGCAGTTCTTC. This translates into CASSPRPTTENEQFF. The V gene is TRBV18, the J gene TRBJ2-1, with a possible D match to TRBD2 (5 bases). The CDR3 length is 15 residues. Between the trimmed V and J ends, which lost 3 bases and 7 bases, there was a span of 16 bases. Germline CDR1 KGHSH, CDR2 LQKENI.

This rearrangement joins TRBV6-5 to TRBJ1-1; no definite D call. This CDR3 is built from 13 residues. Trimming removed 2 bases from V and 5 bases from J, with 9 bases in between. The germline gives CDR1 MNHEY, CDR2 SVGAGI. In DNA, the CDR3 is TGTGCCAGCAGTTACAATCCGGAGACTGAAGCTTTCTTT. This codes for CASSYNPETEAFF.

The chain links TRBV28 to TRBJ2-7; tentatively, D is TRBD1 (5 bases). V lost 4 bases to trimming and J lost 2 bases, with 15 bases between them. Germline-derived CDR1 and CDR2 are MDHEN and SYDVKM. This CDR3 region has 15 residues. The CDR3 DNA reads as TGTGCCAGCAGTTCTACAGGTACAGCTACCTACGAGCAGTACTTC. This codes for CASSSTGTATYEQYF.

This clone was recorded only once. The chain carries TRBV3-1 (or the pseudogene TRBV3-2) and TRBJ1-2; the D gene is possibly TRBD1 (6 bases). V was pared by 4 bases and J by 5 bases, with 14 bases between. Germline V CDR1 and CDR2: LGHDT, YNNKEL (reference sequence). CDR3 length: 14 residues. This chain's CDR3 is CASSLQRTGYGYTF. For the CDR3, the DNA is TGTGCCAGCAGCCTTCAGAGAACAGGGTATGGCTACACCTTC.

This clone was seen a few times. DNA for the CDR3: TGCGCCAGCAGCCTGATGCGGGACCCAAATGAAAAACTGTTTTTT. This encodes CASSLMRDPNEKLFF. The chain carries TRBV5-1 and TRBJ1-4, with TRBD1 as a possible D gene (5 bases). The V end lost 4 bases, the J end lost 5 bases, and 15 bases lay between the germline ends. The CDR3 runs to 15 residues. CDR1 SGHRS and CDR2 YFSETQ come from the germline V gene.

This clone came up once. This chain connects TRBV11-2 to TRBJ2-7; TRBD1 matches at 8 bases. Per germline, CDR1 SGHAT and CDR2 FQNNGV. V was pared by 3 bases and J by 3 bases, with 4 bases of the junction left unmatched. The CDR3 totals 14 residues. CDR3 sequence (DNA): TGTGCCAGCAGCTTCGGACAGGGCCTCTACGAGCAGTACTTC. Translated, it gives CASSFGQGLYEQYF.

V gene TRBV9 combines with J gene TRBJ2-3; perhaps TRBD2 as D (6 bases). Trimming pared 3 bases from V and 1 base from J, leaving 9 bases between. Germline values: CDR1 SGDLS, CDR2 YYNGEE. This CDR3 spans 14 amino acids. Here the CDR3 reads CASSAPGGTDTQYF. The CDR3 DNA is TGTGCCAGCAGCGCCCCGGGAGGCACAGATACGCAGTATTTT.

This clone turned up a few times. The rearrangement links TRBV5-6 to TRBJ2-6; D remains unclear. The CDR3 is made up of 17 amino acids. V lost 3 bases, J lost 2 bases, and 15 bases lay in between. Germline CDR1 and CDR2: SGHDT and YYEEEE. The CDR3 is CASSSLNTLAGANVLTF. For the CDR3, the DNA is TGTGCCAGCAGCTCCCTAAATACTTTAGCTGGGGCCAACGTCCTGACTTTC. Looking up the rest from reference TRBV5-6 and TRBJ2-6 gives the full variable domain: DAGVTQSPTHLIKTRGQQVTLRCSPKSGHDTVSWYQQALGQGPQFIFQYYEEEERQRGNFPDRFSGHQFPNYSSELNVNALLLGDSALYLCASSSLNTLAGANVLTFGAGSRLTVL.

The CDR3 protein is CASRAVIYGYTF. The CDR3 nucleotides read TGTGCCAGCAGGGCAGTGATCTATGGCTACACCTTC. The chain has TRBV28 and TRBJ1-2; D unresolved. The V end lost 6 bases, the J end lost 4 bases, and 9 bases lay between the germline ends. Germline CDR1 is MDHEN and CDR2 is SYDVKM. CDR3 length: 12 amino acids.

This clone was seen once. The V and J genes are TRBV15 and TRBJ2-5, with D possibly being TRBD1 (6 bases). CDR1 is LNHNV and CDR2 is YYDKDF in the germline V gene (reference sequence). The CDR3 is 15 amino acids. The germline V and J ends were trimmed by 1 base and 2 bases, with 11 bases remaining between them. The CDR3 DNA reads TGTGCCACCAGCAGAGTGGGGGCAGGGCAAGAGACCCAGTACTTC. This encodes CATSRVGAGQETQYF.

V and J are TRBV19 and TRBJ1-2; TRBD1 aligns across 12 bases. Per germline, CDR1 LNHDA and CDR2 SQIVND (reference sequence). The CDR3 has 14 residues. Losses at the gene ends were 5 bases for V and 8 bases for J; bases not matched to a gene: 6. In DNA form, the CDR3 reads TGTGCCAGTAGTGTCACCGGGACAGGGGGCGGCTACACCTTC. Encoded protein: CASSVTGTGGGYTF. Filled out from reference TRBV19 and TRBJ1-2, the complete variable domain reads DGGITQSPKYLFRKEGQNVTLSCEQNLNHDAMYWYRQDPGQGLRLIYYSQIVNDFQKGDIAEGYSVSREKKESFPLTVTSAQKNPTAFYLCASSVTGTGGGYTFGSGTRLTVV.

CDR3 in amino acids: CASSPAWEGEQFF. The CDR3 coding sequence is TGTGCCAGCAGTCCCGCTTGGGAGGGTGAGCAGTTCTTC. The chain has TRBV28 and TRBJ2-1, with 7 bases aligning to TRBD2. The CDR3 totals 13 residues. Germline V gene data show CDR1 as MDHEN and CDR2 as SYDVKM. V shed 5 bases and J 9 bases; nucleotides not matched to a gene: 7.

V is TRBV27 and J is TRBJ2-6; TRBD1 matches 12 bases. The germline gives CDR1 MNHEY, CDR2 SMNVEV (reference sequence). Trimming removed 4 bases from V and 2 bases from J; junction bases left unmatched: 3. The CDR3 runs 17 residues. CDR3 in amino acids: CASSSGQGAAGANVLTF. The CDR3 region has the DNA TGTGCCAGCAGTTCGGGACAGGGGGCAGCTGGGGCCAACGTCCTGACTTTC.

This clone appeared a few times. The chain links TRBV6-5 to TRBJ1-2, with 7 bases lining up with TRBD1. From germline, CDR1 is MNHEY and CDR2 SVGAGI. This CDR3 contains 15 residues. After removal of 5 bases from V and 2 bases from J, the junction contained 8 bases not matched to a gene. The CDR3 sequence: CASSQRPGGNYGYTF. CDR3 nucleotide sequence: TGTGCCAGCAGTCAACGCCCAGGGGGAAACTATGGCTACACCTTC.

CDR3 loop: CASSLLGTSGKELTQYF. The CDR3 DNA sequence: TGTGCCAGCTCACTGTTAGGGACTAGCGGGAAGGAGTTAACGCAGTATTTT. The chain employs TRBV18 and TRBJ2-3; 13 bases are shared with TRBD2. The germline gives CDR1 KGHSH, CDR2 LQKENI. CDR3 length equals 17 residues. With V trimmed by 4 bases and J by 9 bases, 13 bases remained unmatched.

This clone has more than one count but fewer than ten. This sequence joins TRBV12-5 and TRBJ1-5; tentative D call: TRBD1 (6 bases). The CDR3 contains 16 residues. CDR1 and CDR2 from the germline V gene are LGHNT and FRNRAP. The V end was cut by 2 bases, the J end by 10 bases, with 21 bases between. This CDR3 reads CASGLLPRGQGRPQHF. As DNA, the CDR3 is TGTGCTAGTGGTTTGTTACCCCGGGGACAAGGGAGACCCCAGCATTTT.